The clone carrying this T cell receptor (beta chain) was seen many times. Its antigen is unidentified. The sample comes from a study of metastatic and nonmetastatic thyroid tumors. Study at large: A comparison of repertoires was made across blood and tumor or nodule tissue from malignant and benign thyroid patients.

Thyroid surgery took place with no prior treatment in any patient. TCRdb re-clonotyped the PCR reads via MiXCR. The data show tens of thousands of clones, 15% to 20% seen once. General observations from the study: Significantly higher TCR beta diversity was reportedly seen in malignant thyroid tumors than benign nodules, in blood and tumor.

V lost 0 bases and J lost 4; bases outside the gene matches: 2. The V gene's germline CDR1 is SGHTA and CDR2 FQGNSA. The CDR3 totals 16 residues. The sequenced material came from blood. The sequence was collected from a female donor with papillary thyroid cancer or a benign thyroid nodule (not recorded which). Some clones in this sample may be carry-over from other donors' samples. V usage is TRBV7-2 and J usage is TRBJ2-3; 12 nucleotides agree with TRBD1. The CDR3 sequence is CASSLAGTGGPDTQYF. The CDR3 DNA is TGTGCCAGCAGCTTAGCCGGGACAGGGGGCCCAGATACGCAGTATTTT.